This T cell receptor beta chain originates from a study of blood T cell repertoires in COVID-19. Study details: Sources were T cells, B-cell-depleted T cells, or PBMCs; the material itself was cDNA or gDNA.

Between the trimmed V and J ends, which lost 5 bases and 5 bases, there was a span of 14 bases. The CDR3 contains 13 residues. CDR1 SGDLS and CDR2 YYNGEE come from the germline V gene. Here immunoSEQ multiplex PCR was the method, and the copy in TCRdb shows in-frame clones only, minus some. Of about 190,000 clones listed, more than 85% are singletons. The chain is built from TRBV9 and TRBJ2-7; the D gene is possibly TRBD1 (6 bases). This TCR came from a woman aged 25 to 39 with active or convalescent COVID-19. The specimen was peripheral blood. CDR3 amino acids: CASSPGTIHEQYF. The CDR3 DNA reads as TGTGCCAGCAGTCCCGGGACAATCCACGAGCAGTACTTC.